The rows below give T cell receptor beta chains drawn from one sample of a study of human T cells and chemical hapten exposure. TCRdb reprocessed the RACE reads via MiXCR and lists one record per CDR3 protein. The top ten hold 3.2% of the sample, which has approximately 97,000 distinct CDR3 sequences, 10% to 12% seen once. The source material was whole blood, sampled in connection with sensitization to the hapten diphenylcyclopropenone (DPC). These receptors were taken from a woman in her 40s with alopecia areata. Some clones in this sample may be carry-over from other donors' samples. Both conserved end residues are part of each CDR3.

>TRBJ1-2|14|TRBV11-2
CASSSYTTNYGYTF
>TRBJ1-2|14|TRBV30
CAWSPGQSGGGYTF
>TRBJ2-5|15|TRBV28
CASRGGPPRAETQYF
>TRBJ2-7|14|TRBV29-1
CSVAAQGGSYEQYF
>TRBJ2-2|14|TRBV20-1
CSAMGPRVPGELFF
>TRBJ1-2|13|TRBV12-3/TRBV12-4
CASSKAQGVGYTF
>TRBJ1-1|14|TRBV20-1
CSAREVRTGGEAFF
>TRBJ2-5|14|TRBV12-3/TRBV12-4
CASSPGGIRETQYF
>TRBJ2-7|12|TRBV12-5
CASGRTVYEQYF
>TRBJ2-7|12|TRBV7-2
CASNLAGSGQYF
>TRBJ2-7|14|TRBV20-1
CSAISQGGTYEQYF
>TRBJ2-2|16|TRBV7-3
CASSLLGQGNTGELFF
>TRBJ1-2|14|TRBV5-4
CASSSAGTHYGYTF
>TRBJ2-1|13|TRBV29-1
CSVVVGRINEQFF
>TRBJ2-1|12|TRBV29-1
CSVADRVNEQFF
>TRBJ2-1|13|TRBV20-1
CSAVSGTYNEQFF
>TRBJ1-2|13|TRBV29-1
CSVGQGGTMGYTF
>TRBJ1-5|16|TRBV4-2
CASSLTTGDSNQPQHF
>TRBJ2-1|16|TRBV20-1
CSANLDHRSVLNEQFF
>TRBJ1-2|13|TRBV20-1
CSAAGTAVYGYTF
>TRBJ1-1|13|TRBV7-9
CASSQDRGIRAFF
>TRBJ2-2|13|TRBV19
CASSSLRTGELFF
>TRBJ2-3|15|TRBV27
CASSLRGQGLDTQYF
>TRBJ2-5|16|TRBV14
CASSQDRTAYQETQYF
>TRBJ2-3|14|TRBV9
CASSVASQRDTQYF
>TRBJ2-4|12|TRBV19
CASSKGDSIQYF
>TRBJ2-1|15|TRBV20-1
CSAPLAGPAYNEQFF
>TRBJ2-2|15|TRBV9
CASSVRQDGTGELFF
>TRBJ2-1|15|TRBV3-1
CASSPSGTSRNEQFF
>TRBJ1-1|15|TRBV7-9
CASSPSQGADGLAFF
>TRBJ2-5|14|TRBV10-3
CAISRGSSSETQYF
>TRBJ2-3|15|TRBV20-1
CSARGARGNGDTQYF
>TRBJ2-5|16|TRBV6-5
CASSYSPQGARGTQYF
>TRBJ1-1|14|TRBV9
CASSHAGGETEAFF
>TRBJ2-2|14|TRBV5-1
CASSLAGQSGELFF
>TRBJ2-2|16|TRBV7-2
CASSPPARTARGELFF
>TRBJ2-1|15|TRBV6-2/TRBV6-3
CASTDGLADHNEQFF
>TRBJ2-7|16|TRBV2
CASSEAGGPSGYEQYF
>TRBJ1-6|15|TRBV15
CATSRDSGPQTPLHF
>TRBJ2-1|14|TRBV4-1
CASMGQGAYNEQFF
>TRBJ2-1|16|TRBV5-4
CASSKGLAYSYNEQFF
>TRBJ2-5|15|TRBV7-9
CASSPGQAGVETQYF
>TRBJ2-1|16|TRBV20-1
CSARDLYRTEYNEQFF
>TRBJ2-5|15|TRBV7-2
CASSPEGRVSETQYF
>TRBJ2-7|14|TRBV15
CATSRGQGAYEQYF
>TRBJ2-1|16|TRBV7-6
CASSLDGGGGNNEQFF
>TRBJ2-5|14|TRBV21-1
CASNPGRSQETQYF
>TRBJ2-2|15|TRBV6-5
CASRQGGADTGELFF
>TRBJ2-7|13|TRBV6-1
CASSDSGLYEQYF
>TRBJ2-1|13|TRBV7-2
CASSLVDGREQFF
>TRBJ1-2|14|TRBV6-5
CASKYRTGFFGYTF
>TRBJ2-5|16|TRBV11-2
CASSSSRTEIQETQYF
>TRBJ2-3|14|TRBV7-2
CASSPTPQRDTQYF
>TRBJ1-5|17|TRBV6-2/TRBV6-3
CASSYSEPGQGTQPQHF
>TRBJ2-4|14|TRBV23-1
CATSGGEPKNIQYF
>TRBJ2-7|14|TRBV18
CASSLGLAGGPEYF
>TRBJ1-1|12|TRBV20-1
CSAGRSNAEAFF
>TRBJ2-6|20|TRBV5-1
CASSLSDWTGMSSGANVLTF